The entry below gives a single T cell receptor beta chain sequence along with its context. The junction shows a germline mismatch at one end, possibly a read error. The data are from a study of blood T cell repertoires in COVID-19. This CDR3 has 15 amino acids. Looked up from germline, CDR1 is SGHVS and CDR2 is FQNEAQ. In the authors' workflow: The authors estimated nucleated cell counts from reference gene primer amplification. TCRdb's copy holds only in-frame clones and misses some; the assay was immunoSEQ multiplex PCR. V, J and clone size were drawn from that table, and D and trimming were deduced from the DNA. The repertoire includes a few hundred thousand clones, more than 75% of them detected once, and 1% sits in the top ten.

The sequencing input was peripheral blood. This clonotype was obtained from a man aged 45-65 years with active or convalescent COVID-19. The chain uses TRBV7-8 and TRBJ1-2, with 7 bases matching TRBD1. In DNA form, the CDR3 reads TGTGCCAGCAGCCCCGACAGGGCAAGGAGCTATGGCTATACCTTC. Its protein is CASSPDRARSYGYTF.